This T cell receptor beta chain is drawn from a study of CD8 T cells in Susac syndrome. Overall study findings and caveats: The study acknowledged a relatively small number of individuals in its TCR sequencing and HLA analysis.

As regards this clonotype: The antigen is unknown.

CDR3 length: 15 residues. The V and J ends lost 4 bases and 5 bases respectively, with 13 bases between them. CDR1 and CDR2 from the germline V gene are SGDLS and YYNGEE. Reverse transcription of roughly 0.45 to 1 ug RNA used random hexamers. Across 54 Vbeta and 13 Jbeta, TCR beta CDR3 was amplified with immunoSEQ multiplex PCR. TCRdb reprocessed the immunoSEQ multiplex PCR reads via MiXCR and lists one record per CDR3 protein. The table includes a few hundred thousand distinct CDR3 sequences, just under 95% detected once. Negative isolation was used for CD8+ and CD4+ T cells, and FACS enrichment was applied to TEMRA cells.

V and J are TRBV9 and TRBJ1-6, with D uncertain. The sample was CD4+ T cells from PBMCs. The clonotype comes from a human donor with multiple sclerosis. The CDR3 bases are TGTGCCAGCAGCCCCGGTCCAGTCGATAATTCACCCCTCCACTTT. This sequence encodes CASSPGPVDNSPLHF.